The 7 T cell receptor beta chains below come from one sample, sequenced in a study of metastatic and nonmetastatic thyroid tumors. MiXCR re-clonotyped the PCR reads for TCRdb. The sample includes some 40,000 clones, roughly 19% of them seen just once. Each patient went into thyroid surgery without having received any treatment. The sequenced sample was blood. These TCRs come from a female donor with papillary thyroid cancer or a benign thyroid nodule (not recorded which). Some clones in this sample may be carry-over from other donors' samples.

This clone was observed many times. Here the CDR3 reads CASSPGTGGETQYF. The CDR3 DNA follows: TGTGCCAGCAGCCCGGGGACTGGAGGAGAGACCCAGTACTTC. V is TRBV7-8 and J is TRBJ2-5, with D perhaps TRBD2 (6 bases). The CDR3 is made up of 14 amino acids. The germline V and J ends were trimmed by 5 bases and 4 bases, with 14 bases remaining between them. Per the germline V gene, CDR1 is SGHVS and CDR2 is FQNEAQ.

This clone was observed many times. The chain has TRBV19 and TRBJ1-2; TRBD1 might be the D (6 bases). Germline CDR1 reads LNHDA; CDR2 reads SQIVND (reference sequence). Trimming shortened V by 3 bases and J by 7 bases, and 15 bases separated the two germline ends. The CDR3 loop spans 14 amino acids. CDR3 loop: CASSIDRISRGYTF. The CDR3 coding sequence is TGTGCCAGTAGTATCGACAGGATCAGTCGTGGCTACACCTTC.

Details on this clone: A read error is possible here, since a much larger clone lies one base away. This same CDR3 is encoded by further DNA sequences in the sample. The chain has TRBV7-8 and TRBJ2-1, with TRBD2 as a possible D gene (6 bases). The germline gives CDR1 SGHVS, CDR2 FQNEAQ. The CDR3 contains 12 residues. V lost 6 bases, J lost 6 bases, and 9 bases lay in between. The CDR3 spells CASRTGVNEQFF. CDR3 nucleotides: TGTGCCAGCAGAACGGGGGTCAATGAGCAGTTCTTC.

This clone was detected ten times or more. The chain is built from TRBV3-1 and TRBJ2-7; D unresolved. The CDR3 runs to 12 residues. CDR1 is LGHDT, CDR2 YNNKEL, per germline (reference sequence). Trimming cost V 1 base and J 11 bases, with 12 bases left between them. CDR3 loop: CASSQGASSKYF. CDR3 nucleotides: TGTGCCAGCAGCCAAGGGGCTTCTAGTAAGTACTTC.

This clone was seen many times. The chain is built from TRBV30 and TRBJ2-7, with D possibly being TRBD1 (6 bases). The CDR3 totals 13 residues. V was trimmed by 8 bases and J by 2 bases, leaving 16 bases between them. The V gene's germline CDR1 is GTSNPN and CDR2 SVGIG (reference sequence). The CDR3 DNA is TGTGCCGGCTTAGACAGGCCCGCCTACGAGCAGTACTTC. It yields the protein CAGLDRPAYEQYF.

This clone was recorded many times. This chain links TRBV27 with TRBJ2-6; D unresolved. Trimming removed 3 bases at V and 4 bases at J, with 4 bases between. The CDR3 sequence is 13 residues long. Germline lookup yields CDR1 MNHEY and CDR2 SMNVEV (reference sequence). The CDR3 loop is CASSFFGANVLTF. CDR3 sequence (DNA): TGTGCCAGCAGTTTTTTCGGGGCCAACGTCCTGACTTTC. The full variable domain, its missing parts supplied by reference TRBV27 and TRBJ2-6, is EAQVTQNPRYLITVTGKKLTVTCSQNMNHEYMSWYRQDPGLGLRQIYYSMNVEVTDKGDVPEGYKVSRKEKRNFPLILESPSPNQTSLYFCASSFFGANVLTFGAGSRLTVL.

The CDR3 spells CASSLALAGASYEQYF. CDR3 DNA sequence: TGCGCCAGCAGCTTGGCCTTAGCGGGGGCGTCCTACGAGCAGTACTTC. The chain joins TRBV5-1 to TRBJ2-7; 9 positions match TRBD2. With 0 bases clipped from V and 1 base from J, the junction kept 5 bases outside the gene matches. CDR1 SGHRS and CDR2 YFSETQ come from the germline V gene. The CDR3 length is 16 residues.